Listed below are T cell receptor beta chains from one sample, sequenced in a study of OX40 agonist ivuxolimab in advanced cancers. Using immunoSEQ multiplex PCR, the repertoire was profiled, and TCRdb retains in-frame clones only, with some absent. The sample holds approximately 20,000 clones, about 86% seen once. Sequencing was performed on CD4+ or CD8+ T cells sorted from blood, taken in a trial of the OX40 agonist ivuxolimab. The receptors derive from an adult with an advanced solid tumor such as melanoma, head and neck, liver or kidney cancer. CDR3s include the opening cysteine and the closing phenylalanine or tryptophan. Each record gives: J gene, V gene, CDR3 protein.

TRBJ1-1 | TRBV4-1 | CASSQTGLMNTEAFF
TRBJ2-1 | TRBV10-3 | CAISDQASGYNEQFF
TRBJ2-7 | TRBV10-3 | CAIRAGTGNSYEQYF
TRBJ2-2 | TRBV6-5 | CASKGEGGDVGELFF
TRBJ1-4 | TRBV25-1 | CASSGGGRIVEKLFF
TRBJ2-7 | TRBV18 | CASSPGTGASGEQYF
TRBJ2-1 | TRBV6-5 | CASSYAGPMYEQFF
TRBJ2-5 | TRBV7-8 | CASSHAEGVLWTTQETQYF
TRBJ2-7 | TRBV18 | CASSSSLGGVSYEQYF
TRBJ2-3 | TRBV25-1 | CASSERSSGGSTDTQYF
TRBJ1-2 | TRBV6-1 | CAMSGTDYGYTF
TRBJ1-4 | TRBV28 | CASTSDGRREKLFF
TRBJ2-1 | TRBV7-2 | CASVLDRGLEQFF
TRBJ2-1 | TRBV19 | CASSIAGLAANEQFF
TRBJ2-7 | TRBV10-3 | CAITPRLAGGTDEQYF
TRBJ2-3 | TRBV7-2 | CASRQNTDTQYF
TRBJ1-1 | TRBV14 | CASSPDGFWTEAFF
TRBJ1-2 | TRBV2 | CASSSDPGRGGYTF
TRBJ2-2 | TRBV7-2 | CASRPPGINTGELFF
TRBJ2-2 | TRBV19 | CAGSTVARYTGELFF
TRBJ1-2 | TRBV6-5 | CASSYGGVNYGYTF
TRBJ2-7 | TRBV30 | CAWNPGTGDYEQYF
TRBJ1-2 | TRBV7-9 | CASSARFYGYTF
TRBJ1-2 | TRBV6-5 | CASSYTANYGYTF
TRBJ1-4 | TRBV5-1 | CASSLLGDIDEKLFF
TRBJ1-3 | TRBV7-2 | CASSFPGNTIYF
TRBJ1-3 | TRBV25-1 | CASLGNTIYF
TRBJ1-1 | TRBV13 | CASSLRSGSTEAFF
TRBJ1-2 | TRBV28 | CASTAGGTSYGYTF
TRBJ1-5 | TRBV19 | CASLGGNQPQHF
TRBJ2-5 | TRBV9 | CASSALPDRGRETQYF
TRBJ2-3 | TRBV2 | CASTSESTDTQYF
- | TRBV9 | CASSPGQGYEQYF
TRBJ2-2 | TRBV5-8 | CASSLFQGNTGELFF
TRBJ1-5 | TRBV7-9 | CASSVTGQDQPQHF
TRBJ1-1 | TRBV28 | CASSLRSGKNTEAFF
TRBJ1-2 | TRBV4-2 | CASSQARRATNYGYTF
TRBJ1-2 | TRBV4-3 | CASSQDQGMGGYTF
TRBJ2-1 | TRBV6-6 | CASKPPGLAGPGGQFF
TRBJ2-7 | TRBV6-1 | CASSGHSGRADYEQYF
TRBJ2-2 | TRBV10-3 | CAITGDVNTGELFF
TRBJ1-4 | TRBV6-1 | CASGGWEKLFF
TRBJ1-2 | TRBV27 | CASSPTGMAYGYTF
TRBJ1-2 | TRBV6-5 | CASSYSSRADGYTF
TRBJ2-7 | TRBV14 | CASSPSPSGGYEQYF
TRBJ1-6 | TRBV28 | CASSSQSANYNSPLHF